This record looks at one T cell receptor (beta chain) sequence and its context. Its specificity is unknown. The V end was cut by 5 bases, the J end by 4 bases, with 9 bases between. CDR1 is SGHTA, CDR2 FQGNSA, per germline. The CDR3 covers 14 residues. With the Oncomine TCR Beta short-read assay, DNA from cultured CD4+ T cells was sequenced. MiXCR, applied by TCRdb to the PCR reads, yields one record per CDR3 protein. The data hold about 8,400 distinct CDR3 sequences, with 45% to 50% observed a single time. The data originate from a study of vaccination and CD4 T cells after COVID-19. Study at large: Control wells got either CEFX epitopes, HIV-1 Nef peptides, or no peptide at all.

Described treatment: roughly 10-day PBMC culture with coronavirus spike peptide pools or control peptides (ViraFEST assay). Researchers collected the unexposed donor's CD4+ T cells before the COVID-19 pandemic (2011-2018). Notes on the study in general: Spike mono-reactivity was shown by 304 of 307 vaccine-specific clones in convalescent patients.

This sequence was found in a human donor in good health. This chain joins TRBV7-2 and TRBJ2-6, with D unresolved. The material sequenced was CD4+ T cells from blood, cultured in vitro. CDR3 sequence reads: CASSVDVGANVLTF. The CDR3 DNA follows: TGTGCCAGCAGCGTCGATGTCGGGGCCAACGTCCTGACTTTC. Based on the CDR3 plus reference TRBV7-2 and TRBJ2-6, the full variable domain is GAGVSQSPSNKVTEKGKDVELRCDPISGHTALYWYRQSLGQGLEFLIYFQGNSAPDKSGLPSDRFSAERTGGSVSTLTIQRTQQEDSAVYLCASSVDVGANVLTFGAGSRLTVL.